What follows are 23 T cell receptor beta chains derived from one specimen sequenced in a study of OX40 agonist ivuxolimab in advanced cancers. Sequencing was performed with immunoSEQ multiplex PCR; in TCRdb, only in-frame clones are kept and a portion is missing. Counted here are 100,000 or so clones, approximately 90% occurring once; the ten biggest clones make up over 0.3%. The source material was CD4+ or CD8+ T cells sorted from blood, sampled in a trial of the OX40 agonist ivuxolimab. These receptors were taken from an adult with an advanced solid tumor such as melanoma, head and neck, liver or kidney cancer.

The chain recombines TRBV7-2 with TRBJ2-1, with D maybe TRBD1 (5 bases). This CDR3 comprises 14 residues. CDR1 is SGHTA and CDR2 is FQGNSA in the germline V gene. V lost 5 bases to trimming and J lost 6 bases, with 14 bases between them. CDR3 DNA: TGTGCCAGCAGCGACAGCCACGGTGGCAATGAGCAGTTCTTC. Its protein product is CASSDSHGGNEQFF.

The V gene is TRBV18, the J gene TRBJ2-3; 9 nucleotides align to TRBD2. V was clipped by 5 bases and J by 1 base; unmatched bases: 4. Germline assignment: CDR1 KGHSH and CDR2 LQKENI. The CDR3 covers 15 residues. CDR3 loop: CASSTLAGGTDTQYF. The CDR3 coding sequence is TGTGCCAGCTCAACCTTAGCGGGAGGCACAGATACGCAGTATTTT.

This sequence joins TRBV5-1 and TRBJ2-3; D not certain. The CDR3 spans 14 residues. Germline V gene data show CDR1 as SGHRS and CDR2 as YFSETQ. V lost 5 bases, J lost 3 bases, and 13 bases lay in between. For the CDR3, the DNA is TGCGCCAGCAGTCCGGCGAAGGGTACAGATACGCAGTATTTT. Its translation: CASSPAKGTDTQYF.

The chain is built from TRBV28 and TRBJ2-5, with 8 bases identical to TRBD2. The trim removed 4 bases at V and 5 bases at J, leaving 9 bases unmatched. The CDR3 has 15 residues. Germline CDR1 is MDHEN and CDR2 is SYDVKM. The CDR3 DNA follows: TGTGCCAGCAGTTCCAGCGGGAGAGTTAGGGAGACCCAGTACTTC. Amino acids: CASSSSGRVRETQYF.

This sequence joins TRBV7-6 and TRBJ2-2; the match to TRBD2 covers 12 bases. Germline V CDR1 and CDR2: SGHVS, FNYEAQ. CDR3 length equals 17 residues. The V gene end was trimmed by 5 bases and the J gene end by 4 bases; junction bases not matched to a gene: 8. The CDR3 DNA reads TGTGCCAGCAGCCTCTGGACTAGCGGGGTTAGCACCGGGGAGCTGTTTTTT. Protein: CASSLWTSGVSTGELFF.

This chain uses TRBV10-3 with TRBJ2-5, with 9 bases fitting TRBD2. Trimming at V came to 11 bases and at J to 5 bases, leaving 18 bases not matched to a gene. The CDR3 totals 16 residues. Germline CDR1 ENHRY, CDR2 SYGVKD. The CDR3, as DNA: TGTGCCCGGGTCTTTAGGCGGGAGGGCTTGGGGGAGACCCAGTACTTC. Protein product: CARVFRREGLGETQYF.

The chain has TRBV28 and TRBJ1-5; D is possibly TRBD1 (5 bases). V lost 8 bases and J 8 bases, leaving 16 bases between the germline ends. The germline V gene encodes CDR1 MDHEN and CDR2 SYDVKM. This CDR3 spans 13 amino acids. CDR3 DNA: TGTGCCAGCGGGGGAGGGGCTGGTGAGCCCCAGCATTTT. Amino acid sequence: CASGGGAGEPQHF.

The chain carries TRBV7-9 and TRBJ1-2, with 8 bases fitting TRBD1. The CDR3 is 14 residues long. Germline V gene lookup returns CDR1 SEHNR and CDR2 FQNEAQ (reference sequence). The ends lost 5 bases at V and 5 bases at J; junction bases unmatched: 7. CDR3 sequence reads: CASSVWTGKYGYTF. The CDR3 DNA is TGTGCCAGCAGCGTATGGACAGGGAAATATGGCTACACCTTC.

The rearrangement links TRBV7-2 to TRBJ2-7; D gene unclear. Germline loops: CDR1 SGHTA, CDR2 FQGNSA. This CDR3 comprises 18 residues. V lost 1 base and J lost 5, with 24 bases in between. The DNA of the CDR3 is TGTGCCAGCAGCTTAGACATTAATGGGTTTAGTGTTAAACACGAGCAGTACTTC. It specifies CASSLDINGFSVKHEQYF.

CDR3 nucleotides: TGTGCCAGCCGGTTGAGTGCGGGACTAGTTCGTAATGAGCAGTTCTTC. Its translation: CASRLSAGLVRNEQFF. The chain employs TRBV2 and TRBJ2-1, with TRBD2 matching over 8 bases. Per the germline V gene, CDR1 is SNHLY and CDR2 is FYNNEI. The CDR3 loop spans 16 amino acids. V gave up 8 bases and J gave up 7 bases; unmatched junction bases: 16.

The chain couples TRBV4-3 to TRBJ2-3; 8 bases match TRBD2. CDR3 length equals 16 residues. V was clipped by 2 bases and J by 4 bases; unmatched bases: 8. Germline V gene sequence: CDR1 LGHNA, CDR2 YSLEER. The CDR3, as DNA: TGCGCCAGCAGCCAAACAGCGGGAGCTACCGCAGATACGCAGTATTTT. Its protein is CASSQTAGATADTQYF.

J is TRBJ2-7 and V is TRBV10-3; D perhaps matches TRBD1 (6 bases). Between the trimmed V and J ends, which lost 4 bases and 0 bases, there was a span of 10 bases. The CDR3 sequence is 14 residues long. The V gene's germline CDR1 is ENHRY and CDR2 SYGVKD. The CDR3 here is CAISVRTDSYEQYF. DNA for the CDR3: TGTGCCATCAGTGTCCGGACAGACTCCTACGAGCAGTACTTC.

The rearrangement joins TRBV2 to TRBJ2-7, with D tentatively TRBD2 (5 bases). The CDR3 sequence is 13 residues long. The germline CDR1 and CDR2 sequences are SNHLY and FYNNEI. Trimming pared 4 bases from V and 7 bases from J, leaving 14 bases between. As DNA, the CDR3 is TGTGCCAGCAGTGCAATAGAGCCGGGGGAGCAGTACTTC. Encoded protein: CASSAIEPGEQYF.

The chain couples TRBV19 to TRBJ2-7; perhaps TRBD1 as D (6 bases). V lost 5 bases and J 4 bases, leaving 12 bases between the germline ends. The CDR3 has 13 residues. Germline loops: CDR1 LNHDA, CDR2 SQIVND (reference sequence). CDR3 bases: TGTGCCAGTAGTGTAATGGGACATTACGAGCAGTACTTC. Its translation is CASSVMGHYEQYF.

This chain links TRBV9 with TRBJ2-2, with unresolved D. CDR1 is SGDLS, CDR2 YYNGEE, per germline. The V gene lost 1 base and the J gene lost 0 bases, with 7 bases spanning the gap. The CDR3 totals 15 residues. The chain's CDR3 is CASSVLASNTGELFF. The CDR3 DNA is TGTGCCAGCAGCGTATTGGCGTCGAACACCGGGGAGCTGTTTTTT.

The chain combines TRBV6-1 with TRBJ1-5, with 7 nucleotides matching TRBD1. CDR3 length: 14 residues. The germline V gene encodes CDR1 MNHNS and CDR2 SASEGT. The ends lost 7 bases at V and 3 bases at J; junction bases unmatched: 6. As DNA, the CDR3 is TGTGCCAGCATACAGGGGACCTTCAATCAGCCCCAGCATTTT. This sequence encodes CASIQGTFNQPQHF.

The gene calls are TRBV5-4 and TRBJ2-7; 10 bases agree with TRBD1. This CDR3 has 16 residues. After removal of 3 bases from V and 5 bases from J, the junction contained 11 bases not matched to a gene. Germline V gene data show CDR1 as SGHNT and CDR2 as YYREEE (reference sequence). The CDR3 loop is CASSSPGQGRFDEQYF. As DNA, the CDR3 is TGTGCCAGCAGCTCCCCGGGACAGGGGCGGTTTGACGAGCAGTACTTC. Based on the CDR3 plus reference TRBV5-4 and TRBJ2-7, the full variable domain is ETGVTQSPTHLIKTRGQQVTLRCSSQSGHNTVSWYQQALGQGPQFIFQYYREEENGRGNFPPRFSGLQFPNYSSELNVNALELDDSALYLCASSSPGQGRFDEQYFGPGTRLTVT.

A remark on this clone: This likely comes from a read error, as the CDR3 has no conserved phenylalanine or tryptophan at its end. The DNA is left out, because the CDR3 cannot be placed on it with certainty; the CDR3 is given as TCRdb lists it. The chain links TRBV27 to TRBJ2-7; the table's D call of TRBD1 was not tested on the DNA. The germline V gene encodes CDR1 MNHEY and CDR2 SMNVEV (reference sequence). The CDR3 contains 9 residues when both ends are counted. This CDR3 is CASSPPWHL.

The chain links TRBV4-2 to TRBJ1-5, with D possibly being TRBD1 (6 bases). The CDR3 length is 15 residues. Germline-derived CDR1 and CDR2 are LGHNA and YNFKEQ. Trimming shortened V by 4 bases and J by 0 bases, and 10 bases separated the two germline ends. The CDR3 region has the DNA TGTGCCAGCAGCCCACGGACAGCTAGCAATCAGCCCCAGCATTTT. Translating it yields CASSPRTASNQPQHF.

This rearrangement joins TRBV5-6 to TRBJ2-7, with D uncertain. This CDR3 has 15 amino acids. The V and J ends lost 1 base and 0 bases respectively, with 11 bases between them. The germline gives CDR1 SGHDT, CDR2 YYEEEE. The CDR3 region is CASSLKRAGSYEQYF. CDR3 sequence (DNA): TGTGCCAGCAGCTTGAAAAGGGCCGGCTCCTACGAGCAGTACTTC.

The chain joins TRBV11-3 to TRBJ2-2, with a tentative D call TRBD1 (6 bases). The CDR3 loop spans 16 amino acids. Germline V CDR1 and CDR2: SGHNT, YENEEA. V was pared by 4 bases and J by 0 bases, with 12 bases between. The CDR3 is CASSSSRTANTGELFF. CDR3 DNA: TGTGCCAGCAGCTCCTCCCGGACAGCGAACACCGGGGAGCTGTTTTTT.

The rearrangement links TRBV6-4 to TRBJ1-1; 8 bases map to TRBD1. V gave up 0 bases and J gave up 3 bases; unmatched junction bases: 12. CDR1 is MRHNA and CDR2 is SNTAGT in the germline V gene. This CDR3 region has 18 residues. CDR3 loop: CASSDSKATGEADTEAFF. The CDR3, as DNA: TGTGCCAGCAGTGACTCGAAAGCGACAGGGGAGGCGGACACTGAAGCTTTCTTT.

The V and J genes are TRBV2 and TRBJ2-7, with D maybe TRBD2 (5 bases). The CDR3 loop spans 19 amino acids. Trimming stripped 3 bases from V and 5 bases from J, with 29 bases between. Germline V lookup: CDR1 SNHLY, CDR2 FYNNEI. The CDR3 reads CASSEYIPGSLDASDEQYF. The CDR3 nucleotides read TGTGCCAGCAGTGAGTATATCCCGGGGAGTTTGGATGCCTCAGACGAGCAGTACTTC.